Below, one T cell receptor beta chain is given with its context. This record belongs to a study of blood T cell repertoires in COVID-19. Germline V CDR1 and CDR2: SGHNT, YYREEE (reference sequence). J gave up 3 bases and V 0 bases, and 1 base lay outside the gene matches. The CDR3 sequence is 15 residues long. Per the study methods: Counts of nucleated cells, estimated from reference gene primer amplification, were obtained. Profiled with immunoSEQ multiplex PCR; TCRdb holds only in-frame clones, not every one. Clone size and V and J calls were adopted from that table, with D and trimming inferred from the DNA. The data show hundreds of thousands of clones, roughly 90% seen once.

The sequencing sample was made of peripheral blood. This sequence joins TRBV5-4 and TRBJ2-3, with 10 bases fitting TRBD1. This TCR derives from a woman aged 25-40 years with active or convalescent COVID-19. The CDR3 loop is CASSLAGQGTDTQYF. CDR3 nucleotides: TGTGCCAGCAGCTTGGCGGGACAGGGGACAGATACGCAGTATTTT.